The 26 T cell receptor beta chains listed next were all sequenced from one sample in a study of blood T cell repertoires in COVID-19. Clones were read by immunoSEQ multiplex PCR, and TCRdb kept only the in-frame ones, dropping some. The table lists about 180,000 clones, 70% to 90% of them singletons, with roughly 2.9% in the top ten. Sequencing input: peripheral blood. Receptor source: a woman between 25 and 40 years old with active or convalescent COVID-19.

This clone was picked up a small number of times. The V and J genes are TRBV5-5 and TRBJ1-1; D gene uncertain. V lost 0 bases and J 9 bases, leaving 15 bases between the germline ends. The CDR3 consists of 14 residues. CDR1 SGHKS and CDR2 YYEKEE come from the germline V gene (reference sequence). The CDR3 DNA is TGTGCCAGCAGCTTGGACTACCCCCCTTATCAAGCTTTCTTT. Translation gives CASSLDYPPYQAFF. Together with reference TRBV5-5 and TRBJ1-1, the CDR3 gives the full variable domain: DAGVTQSPTHLIKTRGQQVTLRCSPISGHKSVSWYQQVLGQGPQFIFQYYEKEERGRGNFPDRFSARQFPNYSSELNVNALLLGDSALYLCASSLDYPPYQAFFGQGTRLTVV.

CDR3 DNA: TGTGCCAGCAGTTCACCTGGAGGAGAGGCCTCCTACAATGAGCAGTTCTTC. This sequence encodes CASSSPGGEASYNEQFF. The V and J genes are TRBV27 and TRBJ2-1, with D possibly matching TRBD2 (5 bases). V lost 4 bases, J lost 0 bases, and 16 bases lay in between. Germline lookup yields CDR1 MNHEY and CDR2 SMNVEV (reference sequence). CDR3 length equals 17 residues.

V gene TRBV11-2 combines with J gene TRBJ1-1, with TRBD1 as a possible D gene (6 bases). The CDR3 runs 12 residues. CDR1 and CDR2 from the germline V gene are SGHAT and FQNNGV. Trimming removed 2 bases from V and 5 bases from J, with 6 bases in between. The CDR3 sequence is CASSLRGTEAFF. In DNA, the CDR3 is TGTGCCAGCAGCTTAAGGGGGACTGAAGCTTTCTTT. Complete variable domain (other parts from reference TRBV11-2 and TRBJ1-1): EAGVAQSPRYKIIEKRQSVAFWCNPISGHATLYWYQQILGQGPKLLIQFQNNGVVDDSQLPKDRFSAERLKGVDSTLKIQPAKLEDSAVYLCASSLRGTEAFFGQGTRLTVV.

The chain carries TRBV19 and TRBJ1-2; D possibly corresponds to TRBD1 (5 bases). This CDR3 comprises 13 residues. The germline V gene has CDR1 LNHDA and CDR2 SQIVND (reference sequence). Trimming shortened V by 5 bases and J by 8 bases, and 15 bases separated the two germline ends. CDR3 loop: CASSQQDLRGYTF. The CDR3 nucleotides are TGTGCCAGTAGTCAACAGGATCTTCGAGGCTACACCTTC. Full variable domain (missing parts from reference TRBV19 and TRBJ1-2): DGGITQSPKYLFRKEGQNVTLSCEQNLNHDAMYWYRQDPGQGLRLIYYSQIVNDFQKGDIAEGYSVSREKKESFPLTVTSAQKNPTAFYLCASSQQDLRGYTFGSGTRLTVV.

The chain combines TRBV7-9 with TRBJ1-5, with 10 positions matching TRBD1. Germline CDR1 SEHNR, CDR2 FQNEAQ (reference sequence). Trimming cost V 4 bases and J 3 bases; bases outside gene matches: 3. This CDR3 is built from 15 residues. The CDR3 sequence: CASSSGTGDNQPQHF. CDR3 bases: TGTGCCAGCAGCTCCGGGACAGGGGACAATCAGCCCCAGCATTTT. Drawing the rest from reference TRBV7-9 and TRBJ1-5, the complete variable domain is DTGVSQNPRHKITKRGQNVTFRCDPISEHNRLYWYRQTLGQGPEFLTYFQNEAQLEKSRLLSDRFSAERPKGSFSTLEIQRTEQGDSAMYLCASSSGTGDNQPQHFGDGTRLSIL.

The rearrangement joins TRBV5-4 to TRBJ1-2, with 7 bases that match TRBD1. The germline CDR1 and CDR2 sequences are SGHNT and YYREEE (reference sequence). The CDR3 loop spans 13 amino acids. V lost 5 bases, J lost 7 bases, and 8 bases stayed unmatched. The CDR3 region has the DNA TGTGCCAGCAGTGCCGGACAGGATGTTGGCTACACCTTC. This sequence encodes CASSAGQDVGYTF.

The J gene is TRBJ1-5, the V gene TRBV2; the D is unclear. This CDR3 is 15 amino acids long. Germline lookup yields CDR1 SNHLY and CDR2 FYNNEI. Trimming stripped 2 bases from V and 7 bases from J, with 15 bases between. This CDR3 reads CASSEFIGVEQPQHF. DNA of the CDR3: TGTGCCAGCAGTGAATTTATCGGGGTAGAACAGCCCCAGCATTTT.

The chain recombines TRBV5-5 with TRBJ1-2; no reliable D call. The CDR3 spans 14 residues. The V gene lost 1 base and the J gene lost 6 bases, with 13 bases spanning the gap. Germline lookup yields CDR1 SGHKS and CDR2 YYEKEE (reference sequence). The CDR3 here is CASSLLFPLDGYTF. As DNA, the CDR3 is TGTGCCAGCAGCTTGTTATTCCCCCTCGATGGCTACACCTTC.

The J gene is TRBJ2-2, the V gene TRBV19, with 9 bases lining up with TRBD2. V was clipped by 7 bases and J by 1 base; unmatched bases: 4. The CDR3 loop spans 15 amino acids. From germline, CDR1 is LNHDA and CDR2 SQIVND (reference sequence). CDR3 DNA sequence: TGTGCCAGTACCGTTAGCGGGGGGAACACCGGGGAGCTGTTTTTT. This encodes CASTVSGGNTGELFF. Complete variable domain (other parts from reference TRBV19 and TRBJ2-2): DGGITQSPKYLFRKEGQNVTLSCEQNLNHDAMYWYRQDPGQGLRLIYYSQIVNDFQKGDIAEGYSVSREKKESFPLTVTSAQKNPTAFYLCASTVSGGNTGELFFGEGSRLTVL.

The V and J genes are TRBV6-7 and TRBJ2-1; possible D gene TRBD2, 6 bases. TRBV6-7 is an ORF, and what it does is uncertain. V was pared by 2 bases and J by 0 bases, with 26 bases between. The CDR3 extends over 21 amino acids. Here the CDR3 reads CASSYPPCVWGREYSYNEQFF. The CDR3, as DNA: TGTGCCAGCAGTTACCCACCTTGTGTCTGGGGACGGGAGTACTCCTACAATGAGCAGTTCTTC.

CDR3 in amino acids: CASRDRPTNEKLFF. The CDR3 DNA reads as TGTGCCAGCCGGGACAGACCAACTAATGAAAAACTGTTTTTT. The genes are TRBV19 and TRBJ1-4; TRBD1 aligns across 7 bases. V dropped 9 bases and J dropped 0; count of bases not matched to a gene: 4. Germline assignment: CDR1 LNHDA and CDR2 SQIVND (reference sequence). CDR3 size: 14 residues. Combining the CDR3 with reference TRBV19 and TRBJ1-4 gives the whole variable domain DGGITQSPKYLFRKEGQNVTLSCEQNLNHDAMYWYRQDPGQGLRLIYYSQIVNDFQKGDIAEGYSVSREKKESFPLTVTSAQKNPTAFYLCASRDRPTNEKLFFGSGTQLSVL.

Here the CDR3 DNA reads TGTGCCAGCAGTTACTCGGGGACATTTAACTATGGCTACACCTTC. Its protein product is CASSYSGTFNYGYTF. V gene TRBV6-5 combines with J gene TRBJ1-2; maybe TRBD1 (6 bases). V lost 0 bases to trimming and J lost 1 base, with 9 bases between them. Per the germline V gene, CDR1 is MNHEY and CDR2 is SVGAGI. This CDR3 region has 15 residues.

The chain carries TRBV3-1 (or the pseudogene TRBV3-2) and TRBJ2-7, with TRBD1 matching over 8 bases. The CDR3 is made up of 14 amino acids. Germline values: CDR1 LGHDT, CDR2 YNNKEL (reference sequence). After removal of 4 bases from V and 2 bases from J, the junction contained 4 bases not matched to a gene. The CDR3 loop is CASSPGTGPYEQYF. DNA for the CDR3: TGTGCCAGCAGCCCCGGGACAGGTCCCTACGAGCAGTACTTC.

The genes are TRBV13 and TRBJ1-5; no reliable D call. Trimming left V 4 bases short and J 2 bases short, with 12 bases between. Looked up from germline, CDR1 is PRHDT and CDR2 is FYEKMQ (reference sequence). The CDR3 loop spans 15 amino acids. CDR3 in amino acids: CASSSREKGNQPQHF. DNA of the CDR3: TGTGCCAGCAGCTCCCGGGAGAAGGGCAATCAGCCCCAGCATTTT.

V usage is TRBV19 and J usage is TRBJ2-1; D is perhaps TRBD2 (6 bases). Trimming removed 0 bases from V and 0 bases from J, with 9 bases in between. This CDR3 region has 16 residues. In germline, CDR1 is LNHDA, CDR2 SQIVND (reference sequence). Here the CDR3 DNA reads TGTGCCAGTAGTATAGACGGACTAAGCTCCTACAATGAGCAGTTCTTC. Translated, it gives CASSIDGLSSYNEQFF. The variable domain in full, with the rest retrieved from reference TRBV19 and TRBJ2-1, is DGGITQSPKYLFRKEGQNVTLSCEQNLNHDAMYWYRQDPGQGLRLIYYSQIVNDFQKGDIAEGYSVSREKKESFPLTVTSAQKNPTAFYLCASSIDGLSSYNEQFFGPGTRLTVL.

This rearrangement joins TRBV5-1 to TRBJ2-1; 8 nucleotides line up with TRBD2. Per the germline V gene, CDR1 is SGHRS and CDR2 is YFSETQ. J was trimmed by 4 bases and V by 1 base; bases with no gene match: 7. This CDR3 is 16 amino acids long. CDR3 DNA sequence: TGCGCCAGCAGCTTGAATCTGGCGGGGGGTTACAATGAGCAGTTCTTC. The encoded protein is CASSLNLAGGYNEQFF.

The chain uses TRBV25-1 and TRBJ2-3, with 9 bases that match TRBD1. This CDR3 region has 15 residues. In germline, CDR1 is MGHDK, CDR2 SYGVNS. V trimming: 6 bases; J trimming: 2 bases; junction bases outside the gene matches: 6. CDR3 nucleotides: TGTGCCAGCAGGGACAGGGGTTCTCACACAGATACGCAGTATTTT. Translation gives CASRDRGSHTDTQYF.

V is TRBV6-5 and J is TRBJ1-2; 10 bases align to TRBD1. The CDR3 runs 15 residues. V lost 6 bases and J lost 7; bases outside the gene matches: 11. The germline V gene has CDR1 MNHEY and CDR2 SVGAGI. The CDR3 region has the DNA TGTGCCAGCAGCGGACAGGGGGTGCGGATTGGTGGCTACACCTTC. Its translation: CASSGQGVRIGGYTF.

This chain links TRBV27 with TRBJ2-4; TRBD1 matches 7 bases. The V segment lost 4 bases and the J segment 5 bases; nucleotides outside the gene matches: 8. The germline V gene has CDR1 MNHEY and CDR2 SMNVEV (reference sequence). This CDR3 comprises 15 residues. Here the CDR3 reads CASSSLGQAENIQYF. In DNA form, the CDR3 reads TGTGCCAGCAGTTCTCTAGGACAGGCGGAAAACATTCAGTACTTC.

This chain joins TRBV5-4 and TRBJ2-1; 9 nucleotides agree with TRBD2. The germline CDR1 and CDR2 sequences are SGHNT and YYREEE (reference sequence). V lost 4 bases to trimming and J lost 6 bases; unmatched junction nucleotides: 11. CDR3 length: 16 residues. The CDR3 sequence: CASSTTPGLAGNEQFF. The CDR3 DNA reads TGTGCCAGCAGCACCACCCCGGGACTAGCTGGCAATGAGCAGTTCTTC.

The gene calls are TRBV7-9 and TRBJ1-6; D is unclear. The CDR3 runs 16 residues. V lost 6 bases and J lost 0, with 12 bases in between. The germline V gene encodes CDR1 SEHNR and CDR2 FQNEAQ (reference sequence). The DNA for the CDR3 is TGTGCCAGCAGTCCCGACCGGAGCTCCTATAATTCACCCCTCCACTTT. Its translation is CASSPDRSSYNSPLHF.

The chain uses TRBV3-1 (or the pseudogene TRBV3-2) and TRBJ2-2; the D gene is possibly TRBD2 (6 bases). The germline V gene has CDR1 LGHDT and CDR2 YNNKEL (reference sequence). The CDR3 loop spans 18 amino acids. With 0 bases removed from V and 0 bases from J, the gap between germline ends came to 14 bases. CDR3 sequence: CASSQDSLARSNTGELFF. The CDR3 coding sequence is TGTGCCAGCAGCCAAGACAGCCTAGCGCGATCGAACACCGGGGAGCTGTTTTTT.

The rearrangement links TRBV20-1 to TRBJ1-5; the D is unclear. The germline V and J ends were trimmed by 6 bases and 7 bases, with 10 bases remaining between them. Germline V gives CDR1 DFQATT, CDR2 SNEGSKA (reference sequence). The CDR3 extends over 11 amino acids. The CDR3 DNA reads as TGCAGTGCCTCCGACTTGCAGCCCCAGCATTTT. This codes for CSASDLQPQHF.

The CDR3 loop reads CASSEDDRENTEAFF. For the CDR3, the DNA is TGTGCCAGCAGTGAAGACGACAGGGAGAACACTGAAGCTTTCTTT. The V and J genes are TRBV6-1 and TRBJ1-1; 7 nucleotides match TRBD1. CDR1 and CDR2 (germline): MNHNS, SASEGT. CDR3 length: 15 residues. V was pared by 1 base and J by 1 base, with 3 bases of the junction left unmatched.

This clone was detected a few times. This specimen includes other DNA sequences encoding the same CDR3. V usage is TRBV28 and J usage is TRBJ1-1; TRBD1 might be the D (6 bases). The CDR3 is 14 amino acids. The V end was cut by 6 bases, the J end by 4 bases, with 15 bases between. CDR1 and CDR2 (germline): MDHEN, SYDVKM. This chain's CDR3 is CASSLQGRGTEAFF. CDR3 bases: TGTGCCAGCAGCCTACAGGGACGGGGCACTGAAGCTTTCTTT.

This clone was recorded a few times. The gene calls are TRBV18 and TRBJ1-3; D uncertain. The V end lost 2 bases, the J end lost 2 bases, and 10 bases lay between the germline ends. This CDR3 is 15 amino acids long. Germline CDR1 and CDR2: KGHSH and LQKENI. The CDR3 coding sequence is TGTGCCAGCTCACCAGCAGGAGGGACTGGAAACACCATATATTTT. Amino acids: CASSPAGGTGNTIYF.